Shown below are 24 T cell receptor beta chains from a single sample sequenced in a study of patients and donors after allogeneic stem cell transplantation. TCRdb reanalysed the RT-PCR reads using MiXCR and keeps one entry per CDR3 protein. Of about 88,000 distinct CDR3 sequences listed, 45% to 50% are singletons. Sequencing used blood, either unsorted or a sorted T cell fraction (not recorded which). The receptors derive from a human donor who was either an allogeneic HSCT recipient or a stem cell or donor lymphocyte infusion donor (not recorded which). It is not recorded whose cells these are; they may come from a transplant donor.

The chain uses TRBV6-2 or TRBV6-3 and TRBJ1-6, with a tentative D call TRBD1 (5 bases). This CDR3 contains 16 residues. CDR1 MNHEY and CDR2 SVGEGT come from the germline V gene. Trimming stripped 2 bases from V and 0 bases from J, with 8 bases between. The CDR3 DNA follows: TGTGCCAGCAGTTACGACAGAAGCTCCTATAATTCACCCCTCCACTTT. Translated: CASSYDRSSYNSPLHF.

This rearrangement joins TRBV7-8 to TRBJ1-4; no firm D call. The CDR3 is made up of 16 amino acids. V was cut by 2 bases and J by 5 bases, with 15 bases left in between. In germline, CDR1 is SGHVS, CDR2 FQNEAQ. The CDR3 coding sequence is TGTGCCAGCAGCTTACGGGTTCGTGGCGGCAATGAAAAACTGTTTTTT. Protein: CASSLRVRGGNEKLFF.

This clonotype was seen a few times. The chain employs TRBV7-2 and TRBJ1-3; D gene unclear. The CDR3 is made up of 13 amino acids. V dropped 6 bases and J dropped 0 bases, with 6 bases sitting between them. Germline CDR1 is SGHTA and CDR2 is FQGNSA. Here the CDR3 reads CASRQASGNTIYF. CDR3 coding DNA: TGTGCCAGCAGGCAAGCCTCTGGAAACACCATATATTTT.

The rearrangement uses TRBV6-5 and TRBJ1-2, with unresolved D. Trimming took 6 bases from V and 7 from J, leaving 12 bases between them. Germline lookup yields CDR1 MNHEY and CDR2 SVGAGI. This CDR3 is 12 amino acids long. In DNA, the CDR3 is TGTGCCAGCAGCCCGTCGATGGGTGGCTACACCTTC. Translated, it gives CASSPSMGGYTF.

The V and J genes are TRBV7-9 and TRBJ1-1; the D is unclear. The CDR3 is 14 residues long. Per the germline V gene, CDR1 is SEHNR and CDR2 is FQNEAQ (reference sequence). Trimming took 4 bases from V and 1 from J, leaving 10 bases between them. The CDR3 spells CASSSSVGNTEAFF. CDR3 coding DNA: TGTGCCAGCAGCTCGTCCGTCGGGAACACTGAAGCTTTCTTT.

CDR3: CATSDNSLGLETQYF. CDR3 DNA sequence: TGTGCCACCAGTGATAACTCACTAGGCTTAGAGACCCAGTACTTC. The rearrangement links TRBV24-1 to TRBJ2-5, with D tentatively TRBD2 (5 bases). Germline V lookup: CDR1 KGHDR, CDR2 SFDVKD. Between the trimmed V and J ends, which lost 3 bases and 4 bases, there was a span of 14 bases. This CDR3 has 15 residues.

The chain recombines TRBV20-1 with TRBJ2-7, with TRBD2 as a possible D gene (5 bases). V lost 6 bases, J lost 3 bases, and 15 bases lay in between. In germline, CDR1 is DFQATT, CDR2 SNEGSKA (reference sequence). The CDR3 consists of 13 residues. For the CDR3, the DNA is TGCAGTGCCGATGGGTCAGGAGGCTACGAGCAGTACTTC. Protein sequence: CSADGSGGYEQYF.

This clonotype came up a few times. V and J are TRBV7-9 and TRBJ1-1; D unclear. V was trimmed by 1 base and J by 0 bases, leaving 6 bases between them. CDR3 length: 14 amino acids. Germline-derived CDR1 and CDR2 are SEHNR and FQNEAQ (reference sequence). CDR3: CASSLGMVNTEAFF. The CDR3 DNA reads as TGTGCCAGCAGCTTAGGCATGGTGAACACTGAAGCTTTCTTT.

This chain links TRBV15 with TRBJ2-4; unclear D gene. The ends were cut back, 6 bases at V and 12 bases at J, with 18 bases in the middle. Germline lookup yields CDR1 LNHNV and CDR2 YYDKDF (reference sequence). The CDR3 loop spans 13 amino acids. DNA for the CDR3: TGTGCCACCAGTCAGAGAATTGGAGCAGATCAGTACTTC. The encoded protein is CATSQRIGADQYF.

The chain links TRBV7-2 to TRBJ1-1; D gene unclear. Germline CDR1 reads SGHTA; CDR2 reads FQGNSA. The CDR3 is made up of 13 amino acids. V was clipped by 5 bases and J by 0 bases, with 7 bases between them. In DNA, the CDR3 is TGTGCCAGCAGCCTCGAGATGAACACTGAAGCTTTCTTT. It translates to CASSLEMNTEAFF.

The CDR3 bases are TGCAGTGCTAGTCGGGGCGGGAGGGCAGATACGCAGTATTTT. Translation: CSASRGGRADTQYF. The V and J genes are TRBV20-1 and TRBJ2-3; TRBD2 agrees at 9 bases. V lost 3 bases, J lost 4 bases, and 5 bases stayed unmatched. This CDR3 contains 14 residues. Germline values: CDR1 DFQATT, CDR2 SNEGSKA (reference sequence).

The V and J genes are TRBV5-1 and TRBJ1-1; D is unresolved. Germline V gene sequence: CDR1 SGHRS, CDR2 YFSETQ. CDR3 length: 13 residues. The V gene lost 0 bases and the J gene lost 5 bases, with 8 bases spanning the gap. CDR3 in amino acids: CASSLGWDTEAFF. The DNA for the CDR3 is TGCGCCAGCAGCTTGGGTTGGGATACTGAAGCTTTCTTT. The variable domain in full, completed from reference TRBV5-1 and TRBJ1-1, reads KAGVTQTPRYLIKTRGQQVTLSCSPISGHRSVSWYQQTPGQGLQFLFEYFSETQRNKGNFPGRFSGRQFSNSRSEMNVSTLELGDSALYLCASSLGWDTEAFFGQGTRLTVV.

The rearrangement uses TRBV7-2 and TRBJ2-3; TRBD2 is a possible D gene (6 bases). The germline V gene encodes CDR1 SGHTA and CDR2 FQGNSA. V was pared by 11 bases and J by 1 base, with 13 bases between. The CDR3 spans 13 residues. As DNA, the CDR3 is TGTGCCGCCAACGGCGGGGGCACAGATACGCAGTATTTT. This sequence encodes CAANGGGTDTQYF.

The J gene is TRBJ1-2, the V gene TRBV10-3; no reliable D call. V was shortened by 8 bases and J by 4 bases, with 20 bases between the two germline ends. This CDR3 has 15 residues. CDR1 is ENHRY, CDR2 SYGVKD, per germline. The CDR3 loop is CAIPLGNSSFYGYTF. CDR3 nucleotides: TGTGCCATCCCTTTGGGGAACAGTTCCTTCTATGGCTACACCTTC.

CDR3 bases: TGTGCCAGCAGCCAGCACCAGGGGGTTGGCAATCAGCCCCAGCATTTT. Its translation is CASSQHQGVGNQPQHF. V is TRBV3-1 and J is TRBJ1-5, with 7 bases matching TRBD1. The CDR3 has 16 residues. The V gene end was trimmed by 3 bases and the J gene end by 2 bases; junction bases not matched to a gene: 7. Germline values: CDR1 LGHDT, CDR2 YNNKEL (reference sequence).

This clonotype came up a few times. The chain recombines TRBV12-3 or TRBV12-4 with TRBJ1-6; 10 bases fit TRBD1. The V segment lost 7 bases and the J segment 14 bases; nucleotides outside the gene matches: 5. The CDR3 has 12 amino acids. The CDR3 bases are TGTGCCAGCACCCGGACAGGGGGTGCCCTCCACTTT. It translates to CASTRTGGALHF.

The chain employs TRBV3-1 and TRBJ2-1; D is uncertain. Germline values: CDR1 LGHDT, CDR2 YNNKEL (reference sequence). Trimming took off 0 bases at V and 3 bases at J, with 15 bases between the two ends. This CDR3 contains 17 residues. In nucleotides, the CDR3 is TGTGCCAGCAGCCAAGATTATAATCCTACCGGCTACAATGAGCAGTTCTTC. Encoded protein: CASSQDYNPTGYNEQFF.

Only one count was recorded for this clonotype. This rearrangement joins TRBV12-3 or TRBV12-4 to TRBJ1-4; TRBD1 matches at 10 bases. The length of the CDR3 is 15 residues. V dropped 2 bases and J dropped 7; count of bases not matched to a gene: 4. CDR3 region: CASSLRDRGGEKLFF. CDR3 coding DNA: TGTGCCAGCAGTTTAAGGGACAGGGGCGGTGAAAAACTGTTTTTT.

The J gene is TRBJ1-1, the V gene TRBV2; unclear D gene. Germline CDR1 and CDR2: SNHLY and FYNNEI. V was shortened by 2 bases and J by 7 bases, with 14 bases between the two germline ends. CDR3 length: 14 residues. CDR3 sequence: CASSELSLRIEAFF. The CDR3 coding sequence is TGTGCCAGCAGTGAACTTAGTCTCCGGATTGAAGCTTTCTTT.

The gene calls are TRBV18 and TRBJ1-3; no reliable D call. The CDR3 contains 15 residues. Germline loops: CDR1 KGHSH, CDR2 LQKENI. V lost 2 bases to trimming and J lost 0 bases, with 8 bases between them. CDR3 DNA: TGTGCCAGCTCACCAGATTGGCTCTCTGGAAACACCATATATTTT. Its protein is CASSPDWLSGNTIYF.

The chain uses TRBV29-1 and TRBJ1-2; D call uncertain. The germline V gene encodes CDR1 SQVTM and CDR2 ANQGSEA. The CDR3 covers 14 residues. Trimming left V 2 bases short and J 4 bases short, with 14 bases between. The CDR3 region has the DNA TGCAGCGTTGAACGAGGGAAGAGCAGCTATGGCTACACCTTC. Amino acids: CSVERGKSSYGYTF.

The J gene is TRBJ2-4, the V gene TRBV5-1; D is ambiguous. Trimming took 4 bases from V and 1 from J, leaving 15 bases between them. The V gene's germline CDR1 is SGHRS and CDR2 YFSETQ. The CDR3 length is 16 residues. Here the CDR3 DNA reads TGCGCCAGCAGCCTCAACCCCATTAGGGCCAAAAACATTCAGTACTTC. Its protein is CASSLNPIRAKNIQYF.

This clonotype was observed a handful of times. The chain recombines TRBV7-9 with TRBJ1-1; 8 bases align to TRBD1. The CDR3 has 17 residues. The germline CDR1 and CDR2 sequences are SEHNR and FQNEAQ (reference sequence). Losses at the gene ends were 2 bases for V and 6 bases for J; bases not matched to a gene: 14. CDR3 residues: CASSLRQGSVSLAEAFF. For the CDR3, the DNA is TGTGCCAGCAGCTTAAGACAGGGGTCGGTGTCTTTAGCTGAAGCTTTCTTT.

The chain employs TRBV27 and TRBJ2-7; 8 nucleotides match TRBD1. Germline V gene sequence: CDR1 MNHEY, CDR2 SMNVEV (reference sequence). This CDR3 has 14 amino acids. Unmatched junction bases numbered 4, after V lost 3 bases and J lost 3 bases. In DNA form, the CDR3 reads TGTGCCAGCAGTTTGGGGACAGGATACTACGAGCAGTACTTC. As protein: CASSLGTGYYEQYF.